The clone carrying this T cell receptor beta chain occurred many times. The data were obtained in a study of molecular identifiers for immune sequencing clone quantification. Making the bulk TCR libraries relied on previously described methods and listed TCR primers. Each CDR3 protein gets one entry after TCRdb re-called the PCR reads with MiXCR. The sample yields roughly 300,000 distinct CDR3 sequences, 24% seen once. Trimming took off 5 bases at V and 9 bases at J, with 11 bases between the two ends. CDR3 length: 12 amino acids. Germline assignment: CDR1 SEHNR and CDR2 FQNEAQ (reference sequence). Sequenced material: naive CD8+ T cells from blood, with Jurkat cell RNA spiked in. Documented subset: FACS-sorted CD8+CD4-CCR7+CD45RA+ naive T cells. The receptor was derived from a human donor in good health. Some libraries in this study had Jurkat cell RNA spiked in. The chain couples TRBV7-9 to TRBJ2-1; D is unclear. CDR3 DNA sequence: TGTGCCAGCAGCCTTAGTTTTGGTGAGCAGTTCTTC. Translation gives CASSLSFGEQFF.